This note documents a single TCR beta chain sequence. These data belong to a study of T cells in narcolepsy. TCRdb's table, derived via immunoSEQ multiplex PCR, lists solely in-frame clones and lacks some. The table shows under 35,000 clones, with about 81% occurring only once. Trimming took off 5 bases at V and 7 bases at J, with 9 bases between the two ends. The V gene's germline CDR1 is SGHTA and CDR2 FQGNSA. There are 12 residues in the CDR3. The sequenced sample consisted of CD45RA- memory CD4+ T cells from PBMCs. The J gene is TRBJ2-1, the V gene TRBV7-2; the D is unclear. The receptor was derived from a human donor with narcolepsy. The CDR3 sequence: CASSRSRNEQFF. The DNA of the CDR3 is TGTGCCAGCAGCCGTTCTCGGAATGAGCAGTTCTTC.